Below are 19 T cell receptor beta chains sequenced from a single sample in a study of T cells after yellow fever vaccination. TCRdb recomputed calls from the 5' RACE reads with MiXCR, one row per CDR3 protein. The sample has some 500,000 distinct CDR3 sequences, less than 15% seen once. Sequencing was performed on PBMCs, taken on the day of the yellow fever booster vaccination. The receptors stem from a man younger than 40 who received the YFV17D yellow fever vaccine.

This clonotype has more than one count but fewer than ten. V is TRBV25-1 and J is TRBJ2-7; D unresolved. This CDR3 region has 13 residues. Germline values: CDR1 MGHDK, CDR2 SYGVNS. V lost 6 bases to trimming and J lost 3 bases, with 12 bases between them. The CDR3 bases are TGTGCCAGCAGACATAGACAAAGCTACGAGCAGTACTTC. Encoded protein: CASRHRQSYEQYF.

The V call is TRBV28, the J call TRBJ2-7; tentative D call: TRBD2 (6 bases). Trimming removed 7 bases at V and 2 bases at J, with 21 bases between. Germline values: CDR1 MDHEN, CDR2 SYDVKM. CDR3 size: 16 residues. For the CDR3, the DNA is TGTGCCAGCACACCGCCAATGGGGACTCAGCCCTACGAGCAGTACTTC. This translates into CASTPPMGTQPYEQYF. The variable domain in full, with the rest retrieved from reference TRBV28 and TRBJ2-7, is DVKVTQSSRYLVKRTGEKVFLECVQDMDHENMFWYRQDPGLGLRLIYFSYDVKMKEKGDIPEGYSVSREKKERFSLILESASTNQTSMYLCASTPPMGTQPYEQYFGPGTRLTVT.

This chain connects TRBV12-3 or TRBV12-4 to TRBJ2-1; 10 bases align to TRBD2. The CDR3 sequence is 14 residues long. V shed 7 bases and J 6 bases; nucleotides not matched to a gene: 6. DNA for the CDR3: TGTGCCAGCACCAAGCGGGAGGGCCCCAATGAGCAGTTCTTC. Its translation is CASTKREGPNEQFF.

This clonotype was seen a few times. The rearrangement links TRBV29-1 to TRBJ2-7; D is uncertain. Germline V lookup: CDR1 SQVTM, CDR2 ANQGSEA. Trimming cost V 2 bases and J 7 bases, with 9 bases left between them. The CDR3 sequence is 11 residues long. CDR3 sequence reads: CSVENPGEQYF. CDR3 in DNA: TGCAGCGTTGAAAATCCCGGAGAGCAGTACTTC.

J is TRBJ2-1 and V is TRBV12-3 or TRBV12-4; 13 nucleotides align to TRBD2. The CDR3 is made up of 19 amino acids. V gave up 6 bases and J gave up 0 bases; unmatched junction bases: 11. The DNA of the CDR3 is TGTGCCAGCAGCCCCCGGACTAGCGGGAGACCACCCTCCTACAATGAGCAGTTCTTC. Translation gives CASSPRTSGRPPSYNEQFF.

The chain links TRBV6-1 to TRBJ2-1; TRBD1 might be the D (5 bases). This CDR3 has 11 residues. Germline V CDR1 and CDR2: MNHNS, SASEGT. The ends were cut back, 8 bases at V and 4 bases at J, with 6 bases in the middle. CDR3: CASDRYNEQFF. In DNA form, the CDR3 reads TGTGCCAGCGACAGATACAATGAGCAGTTCTTC.

V is TRBV7-2 and J is TRBJ2-2; TRBD1 matches 8 bases. V dropped 8 bases and J dropped 6; count of bases not matched to a gene: 11. In germline, CDR1 is SGHTA, CDR2 FQGNSA. This CDR3 contains 15 residues. The CDR3 spells CASGLQGVTAGELFF. The CDR3 DNA reads TGTGCCAGCGGCCTACAGGGGGTAACGGCCGGGGAGCTGTTTTTT.

The chain has TRBV7-9 and TRBJ2-7, with 8 positions matching TRBD1. Germline lookup yields CDR1 SEHNR and CDR2 FQNEAQ (reference sequence). There are 16 residues in the CDR3. Unmatched junction bases numbered 11, after V lost 5 bases and J lost 2 bases. The CDR3 coding sequence is TGTGCCAGCAGCCCTAGTTATAGACAGGGGCCCTACGAGCAGTACTTC. Translating it yields CASSPSYRQGPYEQYF.

V and J are TRBV20-1 and TRBJ2-7; D unresolved. Germline CDR1 is DFQATT and CDR2 is SNEGSKA (reference sequence). Between the trimmed V and J ends, which lost 0 bases and 0 bases, there was a span of 12 bases. CDR3 length: 15 amino acids. The CDR3 spells CSARDRLGSSYEQYF. DNA for the CDR3: TGCAGTGCTAGAGATCGGCTCGGTAGCTCCTACGAGCAGTACTTC.

The CDR3 DNA reads as TGTGCCAGCAGCTTAAGACTCCCCTACAATGAGCAGTTCTTC. Its protein product is CASSLRLPYNEQFF. The chain links TRBV7-8 to TRBJ2-1, with no clear D. Germline assignment: CDR1 SGHVS and CDR2 FQNEAQ. V gave up 2 bases and J gave up 2 bases, with 7 bases separating them. The CDR3 spans 14 residues.

J is TRBJ2-7 and V is TRBV7-9; 8 nucleotides agree with TRBD2. The DNA matches TRBJ2-1 better at its end, which makes the J call doubtful. The CDR3 consists of 14 residues. Germline CDR1 is SEHNR and CDR2 is FQNEAQ (reference sequence). CDR3 amino acids: CASRRSGTSYEQFF. The DNA for the CDR3 is TGTGCCAGCAGACGTAGCGGGACTTCCTACGAGCAGTTCTTC.

The V gene is TRBV14, the J gene TRBJ2-6; maybe TRBD2 (6 bases). The V and J ends lost 3 bases and 3 bases respectively, with 9 bases between them. Germline assignment: CDR1 SGHDN and CDR2 FVKESK. This CDR3 is built from 15 residues. The CDR3 DNA reads as TGTGCCAGCAGCCAGGCGGGGCTTGGGGCCAACGTCCTGACTTTC. Protein product: CASSQAGLGANVLTF.

The V call is TRBV20-1, the J call TRBJ2-5, with 7 nucleotides matching TRBD1. The CDR3 totals 16 residues. V shed 6 bases, J shed 1 base, and the junction held 14 bases outside the gene matches. The germline V gene encodes CDR1 DFQATT and CDR2 SNEGSKA (reference sequence). The CDR3 region is CSARDRQGDLQETQYF. Here the CDR3 DNA reads TGCAGTGCCAGGGATCGGCAGGGGGACCTCCAAGAGACCCAGTACTTC.

DNA of the CDR3: TGTGCCACCAGCAGCCTAGCGGGAGGATCGGAGAAGGTGGAGCAGTTCTTC. As protein: CATSSLAGGSEKVEQFF. The gene calls are TRBV15 and TRBJ2-1; the match to TRBD2 covers 11 bases. After removal of 3 bases from V and 10 bases from J, the junction contained 14 bases not matched to a gene. Germline V gene lookup returns CDR1 LNHNV and CDR2 YYDKDF (reference sequence). The CDR3 totals 17 residues. Complete variable domain (other parts from reference TRBV15 and TRBJ2-1): DAMVIQNPRYQVTQFGKPVTLSCSQTLNHNVMYWYQQKSSQAPKLLFHYYDKDFNNEADTPDNFQSRRPNTSFCFLDIRSPGLGDTAMYLCATSSLAGGSEKVEQFFGPGTRLTVL.

This clonotype was detected only a few times. V usage is TRBV3-1 and J usage is TRBJ2-3, with D possibly TRBD2 on 6 matching bases. The CDR3 runs 17 residues. With 0 bases removed from V and 1 base from J, the gap between germline ends came to 14 bases. Germline V gives CDR1 LGHDT, CDR2 YNNKEL (reference sequence). CDR3 bases: TGTGCCAGCAGCCAAGATATAGTAGCGGTAGGCACAGATACGCAGTATTTT. Its protein is CASSQDIVAVGTDTQYF.

The V call is TRBV29-1, the J call TRBJ1-2; 9 bases map to TRBD1. The germline gives CDR1 SQVTM, CDR2 ANQGSEA. This CDR3 comprises 12 residues. The trim removed 6 bases at V and 7 bases at J, leaving 6 bases unmatched. CDR3 bases: TGCAGCGTCGGGACAGGGAATATTGGCTACACCTTC. It codes for CSVGTGNIGYTF.

The genes are TRBV3-1 and TRBJ2-3; possible D gene TRBD2, 5 bases. Germline V lookup: CDR1 LGHDT, CDR2 YNNKEL (reference sequence). V lost 8 bases, J lost 3 bases, and 12 bases lay in between. This CDR3 region has 13 residues. The CDR3 DNA sequence: TGTGCCAGCGGGAGTTCGGGTACAGATACGCAGTATTTT. The encoded protein is CASGSSGTDTQYF.

This clonotype was observed at least ten times. CDR3 sequence (DNA): TGCGCCAGCAGCTCTAAAGGCCGGTCCAGCATTCAGTACTTC. Translated: CASSSKGRSSIQYF. The J gene is TRBJ2-4, the V gene TRBV5-1; no clear D. Trimming left V 3 bases short and J 9 bases short, with 16 bases between. This CDR3 is 14 amino acids long. Germline CDR1 reads SGHRS; CDR2 reads YFSETQ.

This clonotype was seen at least ten times. The CDR3 reads CASSRLAGVVDTQYF. DNA of the CDR3: TGTGCCAGCAGCCGACTAGCGGGAGTGGTAGATACGCAGTATTTT. The chain carries TRBV7-2 and TRBJ2-3; TRBD2 aligns across 12 bases. The trim removed 5 bases at V and 5 bases at J, leaving 5 bases unmatched. CDR1 SGHTA and CDR2 FQGNSA come from the germline V gene. The CDR3 is made up of 15 amino acids.